The entry below gives a single TCR beta chain sequence along with its context. This entry belongs to a study of cytomegalovirus exposure and HLA in healthy donors. Use of 60 Vbeta and 13 Jbeta primers characterized the PCR. Profiling relied on immunoSEQ multiplex PCR, and the TCRdb table lists in-frame clones only, not all of them. The sample includes fewer than 45,000 clones, 80% of them seen just once. This clonotype originated in a male donor in good health and CMV-seronegative. The specimen was PBMCs.

Here the CDR3 reads CASSPGAGGGYGYTF. CDR3 coding DNA: TGTGCCAGCAGTCCCGGGGCAGGGGGAGGCTATGGCTACACCTTC. The chain couples TRBV6-6 to TRBJ1-2; 7 positions agree with TRBD1. Trimming removed 5 bases from V and 4 bases from J; junction bases left unmatched: 10. Germline V gene data show CDR1 as MNHNY and CDR2 as SVGAGI (reference sequence). The CDR3 extends over 15 amino acids.